These 30 T cell receptor beta chains came from one sample sequenced in a study of blood T cells in healthy people across ages. For the second PCR, which ran for about 7 to 11 cycles, a sample-barcoded 5' primer and a J-beta primer mix were used. TCRdb re-analysed the 5' RACE reads in MiXCR, keeping a single row per CDR3 protein. This sample has over 1,500,000 distinct CDR3 sequences, with roughly 52% found just once. Sequencing used blood. The receptors derive from a woman between 40 and 50 years old in good health.

V and J are TRBV6-5 and TRBJ2-1; TRBD1 is a possible D gene (6 bases). V shed 4 bases and J shed 5 bases, with 15 bases lying between them. Germline V CDR1 and CDR2: MNHEY, SVGAGI. CDR3 size: 15 residues. Here the CDR3 reads CASSSPLDRNNEQFF. CDR3 sequence (DNA): TGTGCCAGCAGTTCACCTTTGGACAGAAACAATGAGCAGTTCTTC.

V and J are TRBV10-3 and TRBJ2-1, with 9 bases fitting TRBD1. Germline V CDR1 and CDR2: ENHRY, SYGVKD. V lost 5 bases and J lost 5; bases outside the gene matches: 4. CDR3 length equals 14 residues. The CDR3 sequence: CAISLGQGDNEQFF. CDR3 DNA: TGTGCCATCAGTCTGGGACAGGGCGACAATGAGCAGTTCTTC.

This clonotype has just a few counts. The chain joins TRBV6-5 to TRBJ2-1; D remains ambiguous. The CDR3 is 13 residues long. Germline assignment: CDR1 MNHEY and CDR2 SVGAGI. V was pared by 5 bases and J by 10 bases, with 15 bases between. The chain's CDR3 is CASSPYPWAEQFF. The CDR3 DNA reads TGTGCCAGCAGTCCATACCCCTGGGCAGAGCAGTTCTTC.

The rearrangement links TRBV28 to TRBJ2-4; D is unresolved. The DNA matches TRBJ2-5 better at its end, which makes the J call doubtful. In germline, CDR1 is MDHEN, CDR2 SYDVKM. The CDR3 sequence is 15 residues long. The CDR3 protein is CASSLGGLSEETQYF. DNA of the CDR3: TGTGCCAGCAGTCTCGGTGGTTTATCAGAAGAGACCCAGTACTTC.

The chain carries TRBV7-9 and TRBJ2-7; D assignment may be TRBD1 or TRBD2 (6 bases each). The germline V gene has CDR1 SEHNR and CDR2 FQNEAQ (reference sequence). The germline V and J ends were trimmed by 7 bases and 1 base, with 17 bases remaining between them. The CDR3 sequence is 15 residues long. CDR3 sequence: CASTGEQGGSYEQYF. The CDR3 nucleotides read TGTGCCAGCACGGGGGAACAGGGCGGGTCCTACGAGCAGTACTTC.

For this clonotype: This may be a read error, as it is one base from a much larger clone. J is TRBJ1-2 and V is TRBV13; D is unresolved. CDR1 and CDR2 (germline): PRHDT, FYEKMQ (reference sequence). V lost 0 bases and J 4 bases, leaving 6 bases between the germline ends. There are 13 residues in the CDR3. The CDR3 nucleotides read TGTGCCAGCAGCTTAGGGAAGCCCTATGGCTACACCTTC. This codes for CASSLGKPYGYTF.

The rearrangement uses TRBV20-1 and TRBJ1-5, with D possibly being TRBD1 (6 bases). CDR1 is DFQATT, CDR2 SNEGSKA, per germline (reference sequence). Trimming cost V 4 bases and J 5 bases, with 12 bases left between them. This CDR3 region has 13 residues. The CDR3 is CSANRDDDQPQHF. The DNA for the CDR3 is TGCAGTGCTAACAGGGACGATGATCAGCCCCAGCATTTT.

On this clonotype: The germline gene is not matched at one end of the junction; a read error may be the cause. The CDR3 loop reads CANSPSGLSGDTQYF. The CDR3 DNA reads as TGTGCCAACAGTCCCTCGGGACTGTCAGGAGATACGCAGTATTTT. This chain joins TRBV12-3 or TRBV12-4 and TRBJ2-3; D is perhaps TRBD2 (6 bases). This CDR3 contains 15 residues.

This chain connects TRBV12-3 or TRBV12-4 to TRBJ1-1; 7 bases align to TRBD1. The ends lost 3 bases at V and 3 bases at J; junction bases unmatched: 7. The CDR3 length is 15 residues. The CDR3 region is CASSFRAGGYTEAFF. The CDR3 nucleotides are TGTGCCAGCAGTTTTAGGGCAGGGGGGTACACTGAAGCTTTCTTT.

This sequence joins TRBV28 and TRBJ1-2; no definite D call. The CDR3 is 15 amino acids. V dropped 10 bases and J dropped 5 bases, with 23 bases sitting between them. Germline V gene data show CDR1 as MDHEN and CDR2 as SYDVKM. CDR3 sequence: CAIAEGRPLGYGYTF. The CDR3 coding sequence is TGTGCCATCGCCGAGGGCAGACCCCTAGGGTATGGCTACACCTTC.

The sample holds a few counts of this clonotype. The V call is TRBV20-1, the J call TRBJ2-5, with 13 nucleotides matching TRBD2. Germline V gene data show CDR1 as DFQATT and CDR2 as SNEGSKA (reference sequence). With V trimmed by 6 bases and J by 0 bases, 7 bases remained unmatched. The CDR3 spans 16 residues. CDR3 nucleotides: TGCAGTGCCAACGGACTAGCGGGGGACCACCAAGAGACCCAGTACTTC. Encoded protein: CSANGLAGDHQETQYF.

The chain links TRBV10-2 to TRBJ2-5; 8 nucleotides agree with TRBD1. The CDR3 length is 14 residues. The V gene end was trimmed by 7 bases and the J gene end by 5 bases; junction bases not matched to a gene: 9. Germline V gene data show CDR1 as WSHSY and CDR2 as SAAADI. The CDR3 DNA sequence: TGCGCCAGCACCCTACCAGGGGGCGGTGAGACCCAGTACTTC. Translation gives CASTLPGGGETQYF.

This clonotype came up once. Compared with germline, one end of the junction differs, possibly owing to a read error. The chain is built from TRBV4-1 and TRBJ2-4; D remains unclear. This CDR3 is built from 15 residues. Looked up from germline, CDR1 is MGHRA and CDR2 is YSYEKL. CDR3: CAGSFTESEQNIQYF. The CDR3 DNA sequence: TGCGCCGGCAGCTTCACCGAGTCCGAGCAAAACATTCAGTACTTC.

The chain employs TRBV25-1 and TRBJ1-1; D remains unclear. This CDR3 is built from 11 residues. Trimming stripped 7 bases from V and 3 bases from J, with 6 bases between. In germline, CDR1 is MGHDK, CDR2 SYGVNS. CDR3 sequence reads: CASIDYTEAFF. As DNA, the CDR3 is TGTGCCAGCATCGACTACACTGAAGCTTTCTTT.

On this clonotype itself: One end of the junction does not line up with germline, which may come from a read error. This rearrangement joins TRBV20-1 to TRBJ2-4; 10 nucleotides line up with TRBD2. The better agreement between TRBJ2-7 and the DNA end casts doubt on the J call. This CDR3 region has 15 residues. CDR1 is DFQATT and CDR2 is SNEGSKA in the germline V gene (reference sequence). DNA of the CDR3: TGCGGTGCTAGAGATCCTAGCGGGGGTTTATACGAGCAGTACTTC. It is translated as CGARDPSGGLYEQYF.

The sample holds a few counts of this clonotype. The rearrangement uses TRBV28 and TRBJ2-3; 8 bases agree with TRBD2. J was trimmed by 5 bases and V by 6 bases; bases with no gene match: 10. The CDR3 extends over 15 amino acids. Germline CDR1 MDHEN, CDR2 SYDVKM. CDR3: CASRSGGPRLDTQYF. CDR3 coding DNA: TGTGCCAGCAGGAGCGGGGGTCCGAGGTTAGATACGCAGTATTTT.

This clonotype was seen more than once but under ten times. The CDR3 loop is CASSTLRQSSYEQYF. The CDR3 nucleotides are TGTGCCAGCAGTACCCTGCGACAGTCCTCCTACGAGCAGTACTTC. The chain joins TRBV28 to TRBJ2-7; D perhaps matches TRBD1 (5 bases). CDR3 size: 15 residues. Trimming took 5 bases from V and 0 from J, leaving 14 bases between them. Germline loops: CDR1 MDHEN, CDR2 SYDVKM.

The chain employs TRBV11-2 and TRBJ1-2; no clear D. Germline-derived CDR1 and CDR2 are SGHAT and FQNNGV. Trimming removed 1 base at V and 3 bases at J, with 9 bases between. CDR3 size: 14 residues. The CDR3, as DNA: TGTGCCAGCAGCTTAGTCCGAGGCGACTATGGCTACACCTTC. It translates to CASSLVRGDYGYTF.

The V call is TRBV18, the J call TRBJ2-1; D possibly matches TRBD1 or TRBD2 (6 bases each). V was shortened by 2 bases and J by 4 bases, with 12 bases between the two germline ends. The CDR3 runs 15 residues. Germline loops: CDR1 KGHSH, CDR2 LQKENI. The CDR3 nucleotides are TGTGCCAGCTCACCAAACGGAGGGGGATACAATGAGCAGTTCTTC. It codes for CASSPNGGGYNEQFF.

In this sample, this clonotype turned up a few times. The chain has TRBV27 and TRBJ2-1; TRBD1 matches at 9 bases. Germline V gives CDR1 MNHEY, CDR2 SMNVEV (reference sequence). The V gene end was trimmed by 5 bases and the J gene end by 7 bases; junction bases not matched to a gene: 6. The CDR3 runs 14 residues. The chain's CDR3 is CASSQQGARNEQFF. The DNA of the CDR3 is TGTGCCAGCAGTCAACAGGGGGCGCGTAATGAGCAGTTCTTC.

The chain couples TRBV27 to TRBJ1-1, with 9 bases fitting TRBD1. CDR3 length: 17 residues. V shed 8 bases, J shed 4 bases, and the junction held 17 bases outside the gene matches. Germline CDR1 and CDR2: MNHEY and SMNVEV (reference sequence). Written as DNA, the CDR3 is TGTGCCAGCTCCCAATCCGGGACAGGGCTAGGATCCACTGAAGCTTTCTTT. This codes for CASSQSGTGLGSTEAFF.

For this clonotype: Compared with germline, one end of the junction differs, possibly owing to a read error. The chain is built from TRBV29-1 and TRBJ2-3; possible D gene TRBD1, 5 bases. This CDR3 comprises 13 residues. Looked up from germline, CDR1 is SQVTM and CDR2 is ANQGSEA. The CDR3 DNA reads TGCAGCGCTTGGGGAACCCCCACAGGTACGCAGTATTTT. Translated, it gives CSAWGTPTGTQYF.

As to this clonotype: Mismatch with germline at one junction end may stem from a read error. The chain joins TRBV7-7 to TRBJ2-3; the D is unclear. CDR1 is SSHAT, CDR2 FNYEAQ, per germline (reference sequence). There are 15 residues in the CDR3. CDR3 sequence (DNA): TGTGCTAGCAGCTCGGACGGACGGAGCACAGATACGCAGTATTTT. Amino acid sequence: CASSSDGRSTDTQYF.

This rearrangement joins TRBV6-1 to TRBJ1-5, with 11 bases that match TRBD1. The CDR3 has 16 residues. With V trimmed by 4 bases and J by 3 bases, 5 bases remained unmatched. The V gene's germline CDR1 is MNHNS and CDR2 SASEGT. For the CDR3, the DNA is TGTGCCAGCAGTGGCCGGGACAGGGGGTACAATCAGCCCCAGCATTTT. It yields the protein CASSGRDRGYNQPQHF.

This chain links TRBV15 with TRBJ2-7; D is perhaps TRBD1 (6 bases). CDR3 size: 14 residues. The germline V and J ends were trimmed by 1 base and 2 bases, with 9 bases remaining between them. Germline loops: CDR1 LNHNV, CDR2 YYDKDF (reference sequence). The CDR3 DNA sequence: TGTGCCACCAGCAGAGCGAGGGGGACCTACGAGCAGTACTTC. Encoded protein: CATSRARGTYEQYF.

The chain recombines TRBV5-6 with TRBJ2-5; D is ambiguous. The germline CDR1 and CDR2 sequences are SGHDT and YYEEEE. With 0 bases removed from V and 11 bases from J, the gap between germline ends came to 11 bases. The CDR3 has 12 amino acids. CDR3: CASSLVNLEQYF. Here the CDR3 DNA reads TGTGCCAGCAGCTTGGTTAACCTAGAGCAGTACTTC.

This clonotype was seen only a few times. This sequence joins TRBV5-1 and TRBJ2-4; D possibly corresponds to TRBD1 (6 bases). Germline V gene lookup returns CDR1 SGHRS and CDR2 YFSETQ. V was clipped by 0 bases and J by 0 bases, with 16 bases between them. CDR3 length equals 18 residues. CDR3 in DNA: TGCGCCAGCAGCTTGGAACGGACAGACCCCTTAGCCAAAAACATTCAGTACTTC. It is translated as CASSLERTDPLAKNIQYF.

This chain uses TRBV20-1 with TRBJ2-5; 7 nucleotides line up with TRBD2. The CDR3 has 14 residues. V was pared by 4 bases and J by 11 bases, with 16 bases of the junction left unmatched. Looked up from germline, CDR1 is DFQATT and CDR2 is SNEGSKA (reference sequence). The CDR3 protein is CSATSGALYNEQYF. CDR3 DNA: TGCAGTGCTACCAGCGGGGCACTATACAATGAGCAGTACTTC.

This clonotype was seen more than once but under ten times. The chain combines TRBV20-1 with TRBJ2-7; D is unclear. V was shortened by 2 bases and J by 5 bases, with 4 bases between the two germline ends. Germline loops: CDR1 DFQATT, CDR2 SNEGSKA (reference sequence). The CDR3 consists of 10 residues. The CDR3 region is CSARTDEQYF. The CDR3 bases are TGCAGTGCTAGAACCGACGAGCAGTACTTC.

The V gene is TRBV4-3, the J gene TRBJ1-2, with TRBD1 as a possible D gene (5 bases). From germline, CDR1 is LGHNA and CDR2 YSLEER. Trimming took 0 bases from V and 5 from J, leaving 16 bases between them. The CDR3 extends over 16 amino acids. In DNA, the CDR3 is TGCGCCAGCAGCCAAGATCAGGAGGGGATCGCGTATGGCTACACCTTC. Translating it yields CASSQDQEGIAYGYTF.